Each of the 8 T cell receptor beta chains below was sequenced from the same sample in a study of blood T cells in healthy people across ages. Next came a second PCR, run for about 7 to 12 cycles, which used a sample-barcoded 5' primer along with a J-beta primer mix. One entry per CDR3 protein results from TCRdb running MiXCR on the 5' RACE reads. The sample has about 1,400,000 distinct CDR3 sequences; approximately 38% are singletons. The specimen sequenced was blood. All receptors derive from a woman aged 18-29 years in good health.

The chain joins TRBV30 to TRBJ2-4, with 9 nucleotides matching TRBD2. Germline assignment: CDR1 GTSNPN and CDR2 SVGIG (reference sequence). Trimming at V came to 3 bases and at J to 13 bases, leaving 7 bases not matched to a gene. The CDR3 totals 12 residues. In DNA form, the CDR3 reads TGTGCCTGGAGGGGACTAGCTGGGGAGCAGTACTTC. The encoded protein is CAWRGLAGEQYF.

This clonotype was detected only a few times. V is TRBV27 and J is TRBJ2-3, with D possibly matching TRBD2 (6 bases). The germline CDR1 and CDR2 sequences are MNHEY and SMNVEV (reference sequence). CDR3 size: 16 residues. The V end was cut by 7 bases, the J end by 5 bases, with 22 bases between. CDR3 sequence: CASTSLANPGGDTQYF. The CDR3 DNA sequence: TGTGCCAGCACCTCACTAGCCAACCCCGGCGGAGATACGCAGTATTTT.

The chain recombines TRBV12-3 or TRBV12-4 with TRBJ2-1; the D call may be TRBD1 or TRBD2 (5 bases each). V gave up 7 bases and J gave up 7 bases, with 26 bases separating them. The CDR3 runs to 17 residues. The CDR3 DNA is TGTGCCAGCACCCAGATGGGGGATCCTTACAATCGGAATGAGCAGTTCTTC. Translation: CASTQMGDPYNRNEQFF.

This clonotype was seen a few times. J is TRBJ2-1 and V is TRBV7-2; tentatively, D is TRBD2 (6 bases). Looked up from germline, CDR1 is SGHTA and CDR2 is FQGNSA. V lost 4 bases, J lost 15 bases, and 19 bases lay in between. This CDR3 contains 13 residues. CDR3 nucleotides: TGTGCCAGCAGCTCACCTAGCGTTTGGGGGATGTTCTTC. It codes for CASSSPSVWGMFF.

The CDR3 DNA is TGTGCCAGCAGGGCCGACAGGGGGCTAAAGGAGCAGTTCTTC. Translation gives CASRADRGLKEQFF. This chain connects TRBV6-1 to TRBJ2-1; 10 nucleotides align to TRBD1. The V gene's germline CDR1 is MNHNS and CDR2 SASEGT. This CDR3 is built from 14 residues. With 6 bases clipped from V and 10 bases from J, the junction kept 9 bases outside the gene matches.

A few counts support this clonotype. V and J are TRBV27 and TRBJ2-5; the D gene is possibly TRBD2 (5 bases). CDR3 size: 19 residues. Germline V lookup: CDR1 MNHEY, CDR2 SMNVEV (reference sequence). The V end was cut by 8 bases, the J end by 2 bases, with 30 bases between. CDR3 nucleotide sequence: TGTGCCAGCCTATCCATGAAGGACTCTAAGAGCGTTCGGCAAGAGACCCAGTACTTC. It codes for CASLSMKDSKSVRQETQYF.

This clonotype has a single count. DNA for the CDR3: TGTGCCAGCAGTCCGGAGTTCCTAGCCAAAAACATTCAGTACTTC. It specifies CASSPEFLAKNIQYF. V gene TRBV6-5 combines with J gene TRBJ2-4; D ambiguous. Germline CDR1 MNHEY, CDR2 SVGAGI. The CDR3 spans 15 residues. The V gene lost 5 bases and the J gene lost 0 bases, with 11 bases spanning the gap.

This clonotype was seen more than once but under ten times. V usage is TRBV5-1 and J usage is TRBJ2-3, with TRBD2 identical over 11 bases. CDR1 and CDR2 from the germline V gene are SGHRS and YFSETQ. CDR3 size: 16 residues. V shed 4 bases, J shed 4 bases, and the junction held 8 bases outside the gene matches. CDR3 DNA sequence: TGCGCCAGCAGCCCTTGGAATAGCGGGGGGGCAGATACGCAGTATTTT. Protein: CASSPWNSGGADTQYF.